One and the same sample provided the 25 T cell receptor beta chains below, sequenced in a study of blood T cell repertoires in COVID-19. Using immunoSEQ multiplex PCR, the repertoire was profiled, and TCRdb retains in-frame clones only, with some absent. The data show 450,000 or so clones, roughly 87% seen once. Sequenced input: PBMCs or T cells enriched from blood (not recorded which). Receptor source: a man younger than 30 who had recovered from COVID-19.

The chain employs TRBV18 and TRBJ1-2, with D perhaps TRBD1 (6 bases). Trimming took off 2 bases at V and 2 bases at J, with 12 bases between the two ends. CDR1 and CDR2 from the germline V gene are KGHSH and LQKENI. This CDR3 comprises 15 residues. The CDR3 here is CASSPATGQNYGYTF. For the CDR3, the DNA is TGTGCCAGCTCACCAGCGACAGGCCAAAACTATGGCTACACCTTC.

This clone was observed once. The gene calls are TRBV28 and TRBJ1-3, with D possibly TRBD1 on 6 matching bases. Germline CDR1 reads MDHEN; CDR2 reads SYDVKM. This CDR3 spans 15 amino acids. V lost 5 bases to trimming and J lost 5 bases, with 16 bases between them. CDR3 loop: CASSTQGTSRNTIYF. The CDR3 nucleotides are TGTGCCAGCAGTACCCAGGGGACCTCGAGAAACACCATATATTTT. Together with reference TRBV28 and TRBJ1-3, the CDR3 gives the full variable domain: DVKVTQSSRYLVKRTGEKVFLECVQDMDHENMFWYRQDPGLGLRLIYFSYDVKMKEKGDIPEGYSVSREKKERFSLILESASTNQTSMYLCASSTQGTSRNTIYFGEGSWLTVV.

The genes are TRBV5-1 and TRBJ1-3, with D perhaps matching TRBD1 (6 bases). The CDR3 runs 13 residues. V was trimmed by 7 bases and J by 4 bases, leaving 12 bases between them. Germline-derived CDR1 and CDR2 are SGHRS and YFSETQ. CDR3 in DNA: TGCGCCAGCTCTACAGGGAAGGGAAACACCATATATTTT. Its translation: CASSTGKGNTIYF.

This chain uses TRBV15 with TRBJ1-2; D gene ambiguous. V was cut by 5 bases and J by 5 bases, with 21 bases left in between. Germline V CDR1 and CDR2: LNHNV, YYDKDF (reference sequence). The CDR3 has 16 residues. The CDR3 DNA follows: TGTGCCACCAGCCCCCCCGGGGAGACCTGGGGATATGGCTACACCTTC. Its protein product is CATSPPGETWGYGYTF.

This chain connects TRBV12-3 or TRBV12-4 to TRBJ2-1; D is ambiguous. The CDR3 contains 12 residues. Trimming removed 3 bases from V and 4 bases from J, with 4 bases in between. This chain's CDR3 is CASSFYYNEQFF. DNA for the CDR3: TGTGCCAGCAGTTTTTATTACAATGAGCAGTTCTTC.

The rearrangement links TRBV7-9 to TRBJ1-2; TRBD1 agrees at 12 bases. The length of the CDR3 is 17 residues. The germline gives CDR1 SEHNR, CDR2 FQNEAQ (reference sequence). The trim removed 4 bases at V and 8 bases at J, leaving 14 bases unmatched. As DNA, the CDR3 is TGTGCCAGCAGCTCTTTATCGGGGGACAGGGGGCTTTCGGGCTACACCTTC. Its protein is CASSSLSGDRGLSGYTF.

The rearrangement uses TRBV2 and TRBJ1-1, with unresolved D. CDR1 is SNHLY, CDR2 FYNNEI, per germline. This CDR3 comprises 11 residues. V was trimmed by 4 bases and J by 9 bases, leaving 9 bases between them. As DNA, the CDR3 is TGTGCCAGCAGTGTGGCAGACAAAGCTTTCTTT. It specifies CASSVADKAFF.

The rearrangement uses TRBV28 and TRBJ2-1, with 8 nucleotides matching TRBD2. Germline V gives CDR1 MDHEN, CDR2 SYDVKM. The length of the CDR3 is 17 residues. Unmatched junction bases numbered 9, after V lost 2 bases and J lost 3 bases. CDR3 amino acids: CASSLPPGLAIYNEQFF. The CDR3 coding sequence is TGTGCCAGCAGTTTACCCCCCGGACTAGCCATCTACAATGAGCAGTTCTTC.

The chain links TRBV2 to TRBJ2-1; D gene unclear. The CDR3 covers 13 residues. Germline V CDR1 and CDR2: SNHLY, FYNNEI. Trimming removed 8 bases at V and 0 bases at J, with 8 bases between. Here the CDR3 reads CASCESSYNEQFF. The CDR3 nucleotides are TGTGCCAGCTGCGAGAGCTCCTACAATGAGCAGTTCTTC.

The chain recombines TRBV4-2 with TRBJ2-5; 7 nucleotides align to TRBD2. V trimming: 1 base; J trimming: 2 bases; junction bases outside the gene matches: 4. Germline CDR1 and CDR2: LGHNA and YNFKEQ. This CDR3 region has 15 residues. The CDR3 DNA reads as TGTGCCAGCAGCCAAGGTCGGGGGGAACAAGAGACCCAGTACTTC. Translated: CASSQGRGEQETQYF.

The chain combines TRBV27 with TRBJ1-6; no clear D. Trimming cost V 3 bases and J 10 bases, with 16 bases left between them. From germline, CDR1 is MNHEY and CDR2 SMNVEV (reference sequence). This CDR3 is built from 15 residues. The CDR3 is CASSFAVRGESPLHF. CDR3 DNA: TGTGCCAGCAGTTTCGCCGTTCGGGGAGAGTCACCCCTCCACTTT.

The chain recombines TRBV29-1 with TRBJ2-1; no reliable D call. This CDR3 comprises 16 residues. Germline V gene data show CDR1 as SQVTM and CDR2 as ANQGSEA. Trimming left V 1 base short and J 2 bases short, with 15 bases between. CDR3 in DNA: TGCAGCGTTGAAGCCGATCTAGAACCCCCCTACAATGAGCAGTTCTTC. Translation gives CSVEADLEPPYNEQFF.

This chain connects TRBV5-1 to TRBJ1-5; D not certain. Germline CDR1 is SGHRS and CDR2 is YFSETQ. This CDR3 contains 14 residues. The V gene lost 0 bases and the J gene lost 7 bases, with 11 bases spanning the gap. The CDR3 sequence: CASSLGSGVQPQHF. CDR3 bases: TGCGCCAGCAGCTTGGGAAGCGGGGTACAGCCCCAGCATTTT.

The chain employs TRBV7-9 and TRBJ1-6, with 7 bases that match TRBD1. With V trimmed by 5 bases and J by 0 bases, 13 bases remained unmatched. Germline V gene lookup returns CDR1 SEHNR and CDR2 FQNEAQ (reference sequence). This CDR3 region has 19 residues. In DNA form, the CDR3 reads TGTGCCAGCAGCCAAACCCCGACAGGGCTTAGCTCCTATAATTCACCCCTCCACTTT. Its translation: CASSQTPTGLSSYNSPLHF.

The chain recombines TRBV18 with TRBJ1-4, with TRBD1 as a possible D gene (5 bases). Per the germline V gene, CDR1 is KGHSH and CDR2 is LQKENI. The ends were cut back, 4 bases at V and 2 bases at J, with 14 bases in the middle. This CDR3 is built from 16 residues. The DNA for the CDR3 is TGTGCCAGCTCACTTTCTCAGGGTTCTACTAATGAAAAACTGTTTTTT. Encoded protein: CASSLSQGSTNEKLFF.

This clone was picked up one time. The chain combines TRBV19 with TRBJ1-2, with 7 bases identical to TRBD1. CDR1 and CDR2 from the germline V gene are LNHDA and SQIVND (reference sequence). The CDR3 is made up of 16 amino acids. Germline trimming cut 10 bases from V and 2 bases from J; bases unmatched to any gene: 16. CDR3 nucleotides: TGTGCCACCCGACAGGGAATTTTGAGAGCGAACTATGGCTACACCTTC. It yields the protein CATRQGILRANYGYTF.

The chain is built from TRBV5-8 and TRBJ1-2, with no clear D. CDR3 length: 16 residues. Germline values: CDR1 SGHTS, CDR2 YDEGEE. V was shortened by 1 base and J by 6 bases, with 19 bases between the two germline ends. CDR3 sequence: CASSLMVTLFLNGYTF. CDR3 bases: TGTGCCAGCAGCTTGATGGTCACACTATTTTTAAATGGCTACACCTTC.

The chain is built from TRBV4-1 and TRBJ1-2; TRBD1 aligns across 8 bases. The CDR3 loop spans 18 amino acids. J gave up 3 bases and V 1 base, and 13 bases lay outside the gene matches. Germline V gives CDR1 MGHRA, CDR2 YSYEKL. CDR3 residues: CASSQVLWRDRSDYGYTF. CDR3 bases: TGCGCCAGCAGCCAAGTGTTGTGGAGGGACAGGAGCGACTATGGCTACACCTTC.

V and J are TRBV3-1 (or the pseudogene TRBV3-2) and TRBJ1-1; D not resolved. The CDR3 runs 13 residues. The V end was cut by 6 bases, the J end by 6 bases, with 14 bases between. Per germline, CDR1 LGHDT and CDR2 YNNKEL (reference sequence). CDR3 loop: CASRDTRTAEAFF. CDR3 bases: TGTGCCAGCAGAGATACACGTACAGCTGAAGCTTTCTTT.

This chain links TRBV7-3 with TRBJ2-3; TRBD1 is a possible D gene (5 bases). V was pared by 2 bases and J by 5 bases, with 8 bases between. The germline V gene has CDR1 SGHTA and CDR2 FQGTGA. CDR3 length: 13 residues. Here the CDR3 reads CASSLSQGDTQYF. Here the CDR3 DNA reads TGTGCCAGCAGCTTATCGCAGGGAGATACGCAGTATTTT.

This clone was observed a handful of times. The genes are TRBV11-3 and TRBJ2-5; 7 positions match TRBD2. Germline trimming cut 9 bases from V and 3 bases from J; bases unmatched to any gene: 7. The CDR3 loop spans 13 amino acids. Germline CDR1 SGHNT, CDR2 YENEEA. In nucleotides, the CDR3 is TGTGCCAGTCGCGGACTAGATGAAGAGACCCAGTACTTC. Its protein is CASRGLDEETQYF.

The chain joins TRBV7-3 to TRBJ2-1, with D possibly TRBD2 on 7 matching bases. Germline V lookup: CDR1 SGHTA, CDR2 FQGTGA. CDR3 length: 14 amino acids. Trimming stripped 1 base from V and 7 bases from J, with 11 bases between. In DNA form, the CDR3 reads TGTGCCAGCAGCTTAAGCGGGGGCCTGAATGAGCAGTTCTTC. This gives the protein CASSLSGGLNEQFF. Full variable domain (rest looked up from reference TRBV7-3 and TRBJ2-1): GAGVSQTPSNKVTEKGKYVELRCDPISGHTALYWYRQSLGQGPEFLIYFQGTGAADDSGLPNDRFFAVRPEGSVSTLKIQRTERGDSAVYLCASSLSGGLNEQFFGPGTRLTVL.

The V gene is TRBV19, the J gene TRBJ1-2; 8 bases match TRBD1. The CDR3 is 12 amino acids. Germline-derived CDR1 and CDR2 are LNHDA and SQIVND (reference sequence). After removal of 6 bases from V and 7 bases from J, the junction contained 4 bases not matched to a gene. This CDR3 reads CASRQGAPGYTF. The CDR3 DNA follows: TGTGCCAGTAGGCAGGGGGCGCCTGGCTACACCTTC.

This sequence joins TRBV7-9 and TRBJ2-3; 7 bases are shared with TRBD1. The germline V gene encodes CDR1 SEHNR and CDR2 FQNEAQ (reference sequence). The CDR3 runs to 14 residues. The V segment lost 4 bases and the J segment 5 bases; nucleotides outside the gene matches: 6. The CDR3 sequence: CASSSGTDGDTQYF. CDR3 sequence (DNA): TGTGCCAGCAGCTCCGGGACAGATGGAGATACGCAGTATTTT.

The J gene is TRBJ1-1, the V gene TRBV11-2, with D possibly matching TRBD1 (5 bases). The CDR3 length is 13 residues. Germline loops: CDR1 SGHAT, CDR2 FQNNGV. V lost 5 bases, J lost 2 bases, and 9 bases lay in between. The CDR3, as DNA: TGTGCCAGCAGCCCGACAGATAACACTGAAGCTTTCTTT. Translating gives CASSPTDNTEAFF.